Below are 30 T cell receptor beta chains sequenced from a single sample in a study of blood T cell repertoires in COVID-19 (dated by TCRdb to 2018 to 2021). The library was generated by the immunoSEQ multiplex PCR assay. TCRdb took this table from immuneACCESS and kept in-frame rearrangements with V and J called. Such tables lack part of the clones; where checked against another copy, unresolved V genes explain under half of the gap, and the rest is unexplained. The sample table records 70,000 or so clones; about four fifths of these occur just once. The top ten constitute around a sixth of the sample. What was sequenced was peripheral blood. The receptors were sampled from a human donor in a cohort sampled during active COVID-19.

The rearrangement uses TRBV11-2 and TRBJ2-7, with 8 bases that match TRBD2. This CDR3 has 16 amino acids. V lost 1 base to trimming and J lost 0 bases; unmatched junction nucleotides: 5. Germline assignment: CDR1 SGHAT and CDR2 FQNNGV. Written as DNA, the CDR3 is TGTGCCAGCAGCTTAGGGTGGGCGGGGGGCTCCTACGAGCAGTACTTC. This sequence encodes CASSLGWAGGSYEQYF.

This clone showed up many times. This chain links TRBV28 with TRBJ1-1; D might be TRBD1 (6 bases). Germline V gene lookup returns CDR1 MDHEN and CDR2 SYDVKM. V lost 6 bases, J lost 6 bases, and 14 bases lay in between. The CDR3 has 13 residues. The CDR3 sequence: CASSDRPVSEAFF. DNA of the CDR3: TGTGCCAGCAGCGACAGGCCGGTCTCTGAAGCTTTCTTT.

The chain links TRBV7-2 to TRBJ1-5; the D gene is possibly TRBD1 (6 bases). CDR3 size: 14 residues. CDR1 and CDR2 from the germline V gene are SGHTA and FQGNSA. V lost 1 base, J lost 2 bases, and 6 bases lay in between. CDR3 residues: CASSLEGGNQPQHF. DNA for the CDR3: TGTGCCAGCAGCTTAGAGGGGGGCAATCAGCCCCAGCATTTT.

The chain uses TRBV6-2 or TRBV6-3 and TRBJ2-7, with TRBD1 matching 10 bases. The V and J ends lost 0 bases and 6 bases, in that order; junction bases with no gene match: 5. CDR1 and CDR2 (germline): MNHEY, SVGEGT. The CDR3 is 15 amino acids. CDR3: CASSYSRGQGLEQYF. The CDR3 nucleotides are TGTGCCAGCAGTTACTCGAGGGGACAGGGGCTCGAGCAGTACTTC.

The chain uses TRBV30 and TRBJ2-7, with TRBD1 identical over 7 bases. V lost 3 bases and J lost 2; bases outside the gene matches: 7. Germline loops: CDR1 GTSNPN, CDR2 SVGIG (reference sequence). The CDR3 extends over 14 amino acids. The CDR3 DNA reads TGTGCCTGGAGCCAAGGGGGCTTGGCCTACGAGCAGTACTTC. Translation: CAWSQGGLAYEQYF.

The gene calls are TRBV7-9 and TRBJ2-7, with D perhaps matching TRBD2 (5 bases). V was pared by 4 bases and J by 2 bases, with 12 bases between. Germline values: CDR1 SEHNR, CDR2 FQNEAQ (reference sequence). CDR3 length: 14 amino acids. As DNA, the CDR3 is TGTGCCAGCAGCTCCCCTAGCATCCCCTACGAGCAGTACTTC. Its translation: CASSSPSIPYEQYF.

The chain joins TRBV5-1 to TRBJ2-7, with D uncertain. The CDR3 spans 15 residues. CDR1 and CDR2 (germline): SGHRS, YFSETQ. The V and J ends lost 0 bases and 2 bases respectively, with 12 bases between them. CDR3 loop: CASSLGFAGAYEQYF. In DNA, the CDR3 is TGCGCCAGCAGCTTGGGGTTCGCAGGCGCCTACGAGCAGTACTTC.

The table lists this clone with a few counts. The chain combines TRBV7-9 with TRBJ2-7; 7 bases align to TRBD2. Germline CDR1 reads SEHNR; CDR2 reads FQNEAQ (reference sequence). This CDR3 comprises 15 residues. The V segment lost 1 base and the J segment 6 bases; nucleotides outside the gene matches: 9. CDR3 sequence reads: CASSLGTGLVGEQYF. The CDR3 DNA reads as TGTGCCAGCAGCTTAGGGACCGGACTAGTTGGCGAGCAGTACTTC.

In DNA, the CDR3 is TGTGCCAGCAGACTTGGACAGGGTCCCTACAATGAGCAGTTCTTC. It codes for CASRLGQGPYNEQFF. The chain has TRBV2 and TRBJ2-1; 8 nucleotides match TRBD1. Germline CDR1 and CDR2: SNHLY and FYNNEI. The CDR3 has 15 residues. The V gene end was trimmed by 6 bases and the J gene end by 2 bases; junction bases not matched to a gene: 6.

To note about this clone: Other DNA sequences from this sample encode an identical CDR3 as well. The chain employs TRBV6-5 and TRBJ1-5; 10 bases agree with TRBD1. This CDR3 is built from 15 residues. Germline V lookup: CDR1 MNHEY, CDR2 SVGAGI. V lost 5 bases and J lost 2; bases outside the gene matches: 3. The CDR3 sequence: CASSRGQGGNQPQHF. CDR3 coding DNA: TGTGCCAGCAGTCGAGGACAGGGGGGCAATCAGCCCCAGCATTTT.

The chain links TRBV5-1 to TRBJ2-5; D is possibly TRBD1 (5 bases). The CDR3 is 15 residues long. Germline loops: CDR1 SGHRS, CDR2 YFSETQ. V was clipped by 0 bases and J by 1 base, with 10 bases between them. The CDR3 loop is CASSLVPGSQETQYF. In nucleotides, the CDR3 is TGCGCCAGCAGCTTGGTCCCAGGGTCCCAAGAGACCCAGTACTTC.

This clone was counted once. The chain recombines TRBV6-5 with TRBJ2-1, with 7 bases aligning to TRBD2. The germline V gene has CDR1 MNHEY and CDR2 SVGAGI. The V segment lost 5 bases and the J segment 12 bases; nucleotides outside the gene matches: 10. The CDR3 is 13 amino acids. In nucleotides, the CDR3 is TGTGCCAGCAGTCCTTGGGGAGGGAGACTGCAGTTCTTC. Its translation: CASSPWGGRLQFF.

The chain employs TRBV30 and TRBJ1-2; no clear D gene. Trimming took off 2 bases at V and 3 bases at J, with 13 bases between the two ends. CDR3 length: 14 amino acids. Germline V gene lookup returns CDR1 GTSNPN and CDR2 SVGIG (reference sequence). The CDR3 region is CAWSPPGRYYGYTF. The CDR3, as DNA: TGTGCCTGGAGTCCCCCGGGTAGATACTATGGCTACACCTTC.

The CDR3 bases are TGTGCCAGCAGCGCAACTAGCGGGAGAGGGAACATTCAGTACTTC. As protein: CASSATSGRGNIQYF. The chain combines TRBV9 with TRBJ2-4; 11 nucleotides match TRBD2. The CDR3 contains 15 residues. The V gene's germline CDR1 is SGDLS and CDR2 YYNGEE. V gave up 3 bases and J gave up 7 bases; unmatched junction bases: 6.

This clone was seen only a few times. The chain links TRBV11-2 to TRBJ1-3; 9 bases match TRBD1. Germline CDR1 and CDR2: SGHAT and FQNNGV. CDR3 size: 14 residues. Trimming took 3 bases from V and 6 from J; bases not matched to a gene: 3. CDR3 sequence: CASSLGTGKNTIYF. Here the CDR3 DNA reads TGTGCCAGCAGCTTGGGGACAGGGAAAAACACCATATATTTT.

CDR3 sequence (DNA): TGTGCCAGCAGCAAATTAGTGGCAGGGGGCCTGGAGGGCTACACCTTC. This codes for CASSKLVAGGLEGYTF. The chain recombines TRBV21-1 with TRBJ1-2; no DNA check was done on the table's D call, TRBD1. TRBV21-1 is a pseudogene. The CDR3 consists of 16 residues.

The chain couples TRBV6-6 to TRBJ1-3; 7 positions agree with TRBD1. J was trimmed by 2 bases and V by 8 bases; bases with no gene match: 3. CDR1 is MNHNY and CDR2 is SVGAGI in the germline V gene (reference sequence). The CDR3 spans 13 residues. In nucleotides, the CDR3 is TGTGCCAGCGCCGGGACAGCTGGAAACACCATATATTTT. Its protein product is CASAGTAGNTIYF.

The V and J genes are TRBV11-2 and TRBJ1-2; D unclear. This CDR3 contains 13 residues. Germline V gives CDR1 SGHAT, CDR2 FQNNGV. Trimming shortened V by 3 bases and J by 2 bases, and 7 bases separated the two germline ends. In DNA form, the CDR3 reads TGTGCCAGCAGCTTGGCAGGCAACTATGGCTACACCTTC. Protein: CASSLAGNYGYTF.

The chain is built from TRBV5-8 and TRBJ2-1, with D possibly being TRBD2 (6 bases). Trimming cost V 1 base and J 8 bases, with 10 bases left between them. This CDR3 spans 13 amino acids. Germline assignment: CDR1 SGHTS and CDR2 YDEGEE. The DNA of the CDR3 is TGTGCCAGCAGCTTGCGGGGGTATCATGAGCAGTTCTTC. Translated: CASSLRGYHEQFF.

This chain connects TRBV5-6 to TRBJ1-1; a possible D gene is TRBD1 (6 bases). CDR3 size: 15 residues. With 1 base removed from V and 1 base from J, the gap between germline ends came to 11 bases. Germline loops: CDR1 SGHDT, CDR2 YYEEEE. CDR3 DNA: TGTGCCAGCAGCTTGACAGGGACCCCGAACACTGAAGCTTTCTTT. It is translated as CASSLTGTPNTEAFF.

The chain employs TRBV4-1 and TRBJ2-7; 11 bases line up with TRBD2. The CDR3 is made up of 17 amino acids. Germline V CDR1 and CDR2: MGHRA, YSYEKL. With 1 base clipped from V and 1 base from J, the junction kept 6 bases outside the gene matches. DNA of the CDR3: TGCGCCAGCAGCCAAGTTATTAGCGGGAGGGCTTCCTACGAGCAGTACTTC. This translates into CASSQVISGRASYEQYF.

The rearrangement uses TRBV5-4 and TRBJ2-2; 7 nucleotides line up with TRBD2. With 4 bases clipped from V and 1 base from J, the junction kept 4 bases outside the gene matches. The CDR3 consists of 15 residues. Germline values: CDR1 SGHNT, CDR2 YYREEE (reference sequence). The CDR3 coding sequence is TGTGCCAGCAGCACTAGCGCCCAGAACACCGGGGAGCTGTTTTTT. Translation gives CASSTSAQNTGELFF.

The chain is built from TRBV5-6 and TRBJ2-7; TRBD2 agrees at 14 bases. CDR1 SGHDT and CDR2 YYEEEE come from the germline V gene. The V gene end was trimmed by 4 bases and the J gene end by 5 bases; junction bases not matched to a gene: 8. This CDR3 contains 16 residues. The CDR3 coding sequence is TGTGCCAGCAGCGGGGGACTAGCGGGAGCTAGCCACGAGCAGTACTTC. Protein: CASSGGLAGASHEQYF.

CDR3 amino acids: CASSYSLGATNEKLFF. CDR3 sequence (DNA): TGTGCCAGCAGTTACTCACTCGGAGCAACTAATGAAAAACTGTTTTTT. The J gene is TRBJ1-4, the V gene TRBV6-7; D is uncertain. TRBV6-7 is given ORF status, its function remaining uncertain. V was clipped by 0 bases and J by 0 bases, with 8 bases between them. The CDR3 spans 16 residues.

The chain links TRBV19 to TRBJ1-1; D remains unclear. V lost 5 bases and J 0 bases, leaving 22 bases between the germline ends. CDR3 length: 18 residues. The germline CDR1 and CDR2 sequences are LNHDA and SQIVND (reference sequence). The CDR3 sequence is CASSDISGFGRLNTEAFF. The CDR3 region has the DNA TGTGCCAGTAGTGACATTTCGGGATTCGGCAGATTGAACACTGAAGCTTTCTTT.

The chain is built from TRBV11-3 and TRBJ2-2, with 7 bases identical to TRBD1. This CDR3 spans 13 amino acids. Germline V lookup: CDR1 SGHNT, CDR2 YENEEA. V dropped 5 bases and J dropped 7; count of bases not matched to a gene: 4. The DNA of the CDR3 is TGTGCCAGCAGCCGACAGGGTTTCGGGGAGCTGTTTTTT. Protein sequence: CASSRQGFGELFF.

The CDR3 coding sequence is TGCAGCGTTCGGACCCTAGCGGGCACAACCGGGGAGCTGTTTTTT. Encoded protein: CSVRTLAGTTGELFF. The V and J genes are TRBV29-1 and TRBJ2-2; 8 nucleotides match TRBD2. Per germline, CDR1 SQVTM and CDR2 ANQGSEA. V was clipped by 5 bases and J by 5 bases; unmatched bases: 10. CDR3 size: 15 residues.

This chain joins TRBV11-3 and TRBJ1-1, with 9 bases that match TRBD1. V lost 0 bases, J lost 5 bases, and 4 bases stayed unmatched. The CDR3 spans 15 residues. Germline lookup yields CDR1 SGHNT and CDR2 YENEEA. For the CDR3, the DNA is TGTGCCAGCAGCTTAGACCCGGGACAGGGTACTGAAGCTTTCTTT. It codes for CASSLDPGQGTEAFF.

The chain links TRBV2 to TRBJ2-3, with TRBD2 matching over 14 bases. CDR1 SNHLY and CDR2 FYNNEI come from the germline V gene. V was pared by 4 bases and J by 2 bases, with 8 bases of the junction left unmatched. The CDR3 has 18 amino acids. The CDR3 DNA is TGTGCCAGCAGTGCAAGGACTAGCGGGAGGACCTACACAGATACGCAGTATTTT. This translates into CASSARTSGRTYTDTQYF.

The rearrangement joins TRBV6-5 to TRBJ2-3, with 8 bases aligning to TRBD2. The germline V gene has CDR1 MNHEY and CDR2 SVGAGI. The CDR3 extends over 16 amino acids. The V and J ends lost 2 bases and 5 bases, in that order; junction bases with no gene match: 9. In DNA form, the CDR3 reads TGTGCCAGCAGTTACGGGGGCGGGAGGTTTGGAGATACGCAGTATTTT. Its translation: CASSYGGGRFGDTQYF.